This T cell receptor beta chain was observed in a study of neurological immune-mediated disorders. The V gene end was trimmed by 5 bases and the J gene end by 0 bases; junction bases not matched to a gene: 11. The CDR3 spans 19 residues. This clonotype was counted many times. With 10-nucleotide random UMIs, 5'RACE was used to make the cDNA. TCRdb passed the 5' RACE reads through MiXCR, listing each CDR3 protein once. The sample records more than 45,000 distinct CDR3 sequences, about 3.7% being singletons. The rearrangement joins TRBV12-3 or TRBV12-4 to TRBJ2-1, with 12 nucleotides matching TRBD2. The clonotype originates from a man aged 40-50 years with multiple sclerosis. Material: PBMCs. CDR3: CASSQKWTSGALSYNEQFF. Written as DNA, the CDR3 is TGTGCCAGCAGTCAAAAGTGGACTAGCGGGGCCCTCTCCTACAATGAGCAGTTCTTC.